A single sample is the source of the 7 T cell receptor beta chains below, sequenced in a study of T cell responses to AZD1222 COVID-19 vaccine. TCRdb's copy holds only in-frame clones and misses some; the assay was immunoSEQ multiplex PCR. The table includes roughly 180,000 clones, roughly 92% detected once. The sequenced sample was peripheral blood, obtained 28 days after the second AZD1222 dose. Receptors originate from an adult who received the AZD1222 COVID-19 vaccine.

The rearrangement joins TRBV2 to TRBJ1-1, with D possibly being TRBD1 (5 bases). Per germline, CDR1 SNHLY and CDR2 FYNNEI. The CDR3 is 14 residues long. The V end lost 2 bases, the J end lost 3 bases, and 10 bases lay between the germline ends. In DNA, the CDR3 is TGTGCCAGCAGTGAACGGGGCAGCTACACTGAAGCTTTCTTT. It codes for CASSERGSYTEAFF.

V and J are TRBV4-3 and TRBJ2-1, with TRBD2 identical over 11 bases. The V and J ends lost 1 base and 0 bases, in that order; junction bases with no gene match: 2. The CDR3 is 17 residues long. Germline V gene data show CDR1 as LGHNA and CDR2 as YSLEER. CDR3 nucleotides: TGCGCCAGCAGCCAAGGTACTAGCGGGAGCTCCTACAATGAGCAGTTCTTC. Translation gives CASSQGTSGSSYNEQFF.

The chain is built from TRBV28 and TRBJ1-6; the D gene is possibly TRBD1 (5 bases). Germline CDR1 and CDR2: MDHEN and SYDVKM. The CDR3 sequence is 16 residues long. Trimming took 5 bases from V and 9 from J, leaving 20 bases between them. CDR3 in amino acids: CASSTPGRMTGSPLHF. The CDR3 coding sequence is TGTGCCAGCAGTACCCCGGGACGGATGACTGGTTCACCCCTCCACTTT. Full variable domain (outside the CDR3, taken from reference TRBV28 and TRBJ1-6): DVKVTQSSRYLVKRTGEKVFLECVQDMDHENMFWYRQDPGLGLRLIYFSYDVKMKEKGDIPEGYSVSREKKERFSLILESASTNQTSMYLCASSTPGRMTGSPLHFGNGTRLTVT.

This CDR3 reads CASSPRWKEAFF. CDR3 bases: TGTGCCAGCAGTCCCAGATGGAAGGAAGCTTTCTTT. The genes are TRBV6-5 and TRBJ1-1; D ambiguous. The V gene's germline CDR1 is MNHEY and CDR2 SVGAGI. The V end was cut by 5 bases, the J end by 8 bases, with 12 bases between. The CDR3 totals 12 residues.

This clone was found once. The chain couples TRBV19 to TRBJ1-1; 9 nucleotides align to TRBD1. Germline V gives CDR1 LNHDA, CDR2 SQIVND (reference sequence). The ends lost 5 bases at V and 10 bases at J; junction bases unmatched: 11. This CDR3 is built from 14 residues. The CDR3 reads CASSGSGTGSRAFF. In DNA, the CDR3 is TGTGCCAGTAGTGGGTCCGGGACAGGGAGTCGAGCTTTCTTT.

V gene TRBV3-1 (or the pseudogene TRBV3-2) combines with J gene TRBJ2-1, with TRBD2 matching over 7 bases. Germline V gene sequence: CDR1 LGHDT, CDR2 YNNKEL (reference sequence). V lost 2 bases, J lost 1 base, and 2 bases stayed unmatched. The CDR3 totals 15 residues. The CDR3 protein is CASSQSAGSYNEQFF. CDR3 nucleotides: TGTGCCAGCAGCCAATCAGCGGGGTCCTACAATGAGCAGTTCTTC.

V is TRBV6-5 and J is TRBJ2-7; the match to TRBD1 covers 9 bases. This CDR3 is 14 amino acids long. Germline-derived CDR1 and CDR2 are MNHEY and SVGAGI. After removal of 6 bases from V and 3 bases from J, the junction contained 6 bases not matched to a gene. The CDR3 nucleotides read TGTGCCAGCAGCCTCAACAGGGGGCACTACGAGCAGTACTTC. Protein sequence: CASSLNRGHYEQYF.